Presented here are 16 T cell receptor beta chains from one specimen sequenced in a study of a mutant IDH1 vaccine in newly diagnosed glioma. These receptors are not linked to any known antigen. Assay used: immunoSEQ multiplex PCR; TCRdb lists only in-frame clones, some missing. The data contain 110,000 or so clones, roughly 88% of them singletons. Noted time point: week 11, during vaccination. A single vaccine dose contained 300 ug of mutant IDH1 20-mer peptide, and topical imiquimod was used with it. Sequencing was performed on PBMCs, taken from a glioma patient whose treatment included an IDH1 peptide vaccine. All receptors come from a woman aged 45-65 years with glioma.

The V call is TRBV18, the J call TRBJ2-1; D call uncertain. Between the trimmed V and J ends, which lost 7 bases and 3 bases, there was a span of 19 bases. Per germline, CDR1 KGHSH and CDR2 LQKENI. The CDR3 contains 16 residues. CDR3 residues: CASCTNQDQFYNEQFF. The CDR3 nucleotides are TGTGCCAGCTGTACCAATCAGGACCAATTCTACAATGAGCAGTTCTTC.

The V gene is TRBV4-1, the J gene TRBJ1-3; D is undetermined. Trimming stripped 3 bases from V and 8 bases from J, with 14 bases between. CDR1 and CDR2 from the germline V gene are MGHRA and YSYEKL. This CDR3 contains 14 residues. CDR3 residues: CASSHEQREYTIYF. The DNA of the CDR3 is TGCGCCAGCAGCCATGAGCAGCGGGAATACACCATATATTTT.

This rearrangement joins TRBV7-8 to TRBJ1-5; D is uncertain. CDR3 length equals 13 residues. V was cut by 0 bases and J by 3 bases, with 3 bases left in between. Germline V gene sequence: CDR1 SGHVS, CDR2 FQNEAQ. For the CDR3, the DNA is TGTGCCAGCAGCTTAGCACACAATCAGCCCCAGCATTTT. Its translation: CASSLAHNQPQHF.

The rearrangement uses TRBV27 and TRBJ1-5; weak D call: TRBD1 (5 bases). This CDR3 comprises 13 residues. V was pared by 1 base and J by 7 bases, with 8 bases between. The germline CDR1 and CDR2 sequences are MNHEY and SMNVEV (reference sequence). CDR3 nucleotide sequence: TGTGCCAGCAGTTTATGGGCAGGGCAGCCCCAGCATTTT. It translates to CASSLWAGQPQHF.

V usage is TRBV7-9 and J usage is TRBJ2-3; D may be TRBD2 (6 bases). The germline V and J ends were trimmed by 5 bases and 6 bases, with 15 bases remaining between them. The V gene's germline CDR1 is SEHNR and CDR2 FQNEAQ (reference sequence). This CDR3 has 14 residues. The CDR3 spells CASSLPGGGDTQYF. CDR3 DNA sequence: TGTGCCAGCAGCCTCCCCGGAGGAGGGGATACGCAGTATTTT.

The rearrangement uses TRBV2 and TRBJ1-2; D not resolved. The CDR3 is made up of 12 amino acids. The V end was cut by 1 base, the J end by 6 bases, with 6 bases between. Looked up from germline, CDR1 is SNHLY and CDR2 is FYNNEI. CDR3: CASSEVPNGYTF. CDR3 in DNA: TGTGCCAGCAGTGAAGTTCCGAATGGCTACACCTTC.

This clone was counted a single time. The chain combines TRBV27 with TRBJ2-1, with a tentative D call TRBD1 (6 bases). The CDR3 has 16 amino acids. Germline V gene data show CDR1 as MNHEY and CDR2 as SMNVEV (reference sequence). Trimming shortened V by 5 bases and J by 2 bases, and 16 bases separated the two germline ends. CDR3 amino acids: CASSTIKGVPYNEQFF. The CDR3 bases are TGTGCCAGCAGTACCATCAAGGGGGTCCCCTACAATGAGCAGTTCTTC.

The chain carries TRBV4-1 and TRBJ1-3, with D unresolved. The CDR3 contains 14 residues. Germline V gene lookup returns CDR1 MGHRA and CDR2 YSYEKL. V shed 2 bases and J shed 4 bases, with 9 bases lying between them. The CDR3 sequence: CASSQRGGGNTIYF. CDR3 DNA: TGCGCCAGCAGCCAACGGGGAGGAGGAAACACCATATATTTT.

The rearrangement links TRBV27 to TRBJ2-1; 7 positions match TRBD2. Germline CDR1 reads MNHEY; CDR2 reads SMNVEV (reference sequence). Trimming at V came to 6 bases and at J to 1 base, leaving 3 bases not matched to a gene. This CDR3 spans 14 amino acids. The CDR3 loop is CASRDGGSYNEQFF. CDR3 sequence (DNA): TGTGCCAGCAGAGACGGGGGGTCCTACAATGAGCAGTTCTTC.

This clone has only one observation. The chain employs TRBV19 and TRBJ1-2; 9 nucleotides agree with TRBD1. V lost 7 bases and J lost 1; bases outside the gene matches: 10. The CDR3 covers 16 residues. Germline V gene sequence: CDR1 LNHDA, CDR2 SQIVND (reference sequence). CDR3 DNA: TGTGCCAGTACTGACAGGGGGGGAGCACTTAACTATGGCTACACCTTC. This translates into CASTDRGGALNYGYTF.

The V and J genes are TRBV5-1 and TRBJ1-1, with TRBD1 matching 8 bases. The germline V gene encodes CDR1 SGHRS and CDR2 YFSETQ. This CDR3 comprises 15 residues. Unmatched junction bases numbered 4, after V lost 0 bases and J lost 3 bases. The CDR3 nucleotides are TGCGCCAGCAGCTTGGGGACAGGGTGGGACACTGAAGCTTTCTTT. Protein: CASSLGTGWDTEAFF.

The CDR3 here is CATSRDTGTPYEQYF. The CDR3 nucleotides read TGTGCCACCAGCAGAGATACCGGGACACCGTACGAGCAGTACTTC. The chain uses TRBV15 and TRBJ2-7; TRBD1 is a possible D gene (6 bases). Germline V gene lookup returns CDR1 LNHNV and CDR2 YYDKDF (reference sequence). With 0 bases removed from V and 4 bases from J, the gap between germline ends came to 13 bases. The CDR3 extends over 15 amino acids.

V gene TRBV28 combines with J gene TRBJ2-1, with D tentatively TRBD2 (5 bases). Trimming stripped 5 bases from V and 4 bases from J, with 15 bases between. CDR3 length: 15 residues. Germline V gene sequence: CDR1 MDHEN, CDR2 SYDVKM. The DNA for the CDR3 is TGTGCCAGCAGTCCCAGCGGAAGTATTTACAATGAGCAGTTCTTC. This translates into CASSPSGSIYNEQFF.

The V gene is TRBV7-6, the J gene TRBJ1-1; D not certain. From germline, CDR1 is SGHVS and CDR2 FNYEAQ. The V end was cut by 6 bases, the J end by 4 bases, with 12 bases between. CDR3 length: 13 amino acids. The CDR3 DNA follows: TGTGCCAGCAGACGAGAATCTGGCACTGAAGCTTTCTTT. This sequence encodes CASRRESGTEAFF.

The chain combines TRBV11-2 with TRBJ2-7; TRBD1 matches 12 bases. Per germline, CDR1 SGHAT and CDR2 FQNNGV. The CDR3 sequence is 15 residues long. Trimming cost V 1 base and J 7 bases; bases outside gene matches: 5. DNA for the CDR3: TGTGCCAGCAGCTTAGTGGGGACAGGGGGCAAAGAGCAGTACTTC. As protein: CASSLVGTGGKEQYF.

This clone was observed a single time. The gene calls are TRBV2 and TRBJ2-7; D is possibly TRBD2 (6 bases). The CDR3 runs to 15 residues. Germline loops: CDR1 SNHLY, CDR2 FYNNEI. V dropped 3 bases and J dropped 8 bases, with 20 bases sitting between them. The CDR3: CASSDGGTVVGKQYF. CDR3 in DNA: TGTGCCAGCAGTGATGGCGGGACGGTGGTGGGGAAGCAGTACTTC.